Sequencing of this T cell receptor (beta chain) was carried out in a study of blood T cell repertoires in COVID-19. Study details: The origin of the acute and convalescent COVID-19 samples was the United States, Italy and Spain.

Germline values: CDR1 SGHRS, CDR2 YFSETQ. The CDR3 extends over 15 amino acids. J was trimmed by 7 bases and V by 3 bases; bases with no gene match: 5. In the original workflow: Reference gene primer amplification in the assay estimated nucleated cell counts. The table came from immunoSEQ multiplex PCR; TCRdb's copy has only in-frame clones and leaves some out. The DNA was the basis for D and trimming; V, J and clone size are from that table. The sample includes some 190,000 clones, roughly 90% of them seen just once. The specimen was peripheral blood. The V and J genes are TRBV5-1 and TRBJ1-6; 9 positions agree with TRBD1. This TCR derives from a man younger than 35 with active or convalescent COVID-19. CDR3 in DNA: TGCGCCAGCAGCTGGACCGGGACAGGGAATTCACCCCTCCACTTT. This codes for CASSWTGTGNSPLHF.